This T cell receptor (beta chain) was documented in a study of long-term antiretroviral therapy in people with HIV. Details on this clone: Its antigen remains unknown.

The assay, immunoSEQ v3.0, was run at survey level. Some clones are missing from TCRdb's copy, which holds only in-frame ones; the method was immunoSEQ multiplex PCR. The data show about 22,000 clones, with roughly 80% seen just once and 3% to 4% held by the top ten. From germline, CDR1 is SGHAT and CDR2 FQNNGV. This CDR3 comprises 17 residues. Trimming cost V 5 bases and J 2 bases, with 19 bases left between them. Notes on the study in general: Unavailable data included ART adherence, viral resistance and therapy changes (switches in treatment).

The V gene is TRBV11-2, the J gene TRBJ1-3; a possible D gene is TRBD1 (5 bases). The source is a man younger than 35 with HIV. Sequences were derived from unsorted PBMCs, sampled roughly 4 years after starting antiretroviral therapy. The CDR3 loop reads CASSLRWGTLAGNTIYF. In nucleotides, the CDR3 is TGTGCCAGCAGCCTCCGTTGGGGGACTTTAGCTGGAAACACCATATATTTT.